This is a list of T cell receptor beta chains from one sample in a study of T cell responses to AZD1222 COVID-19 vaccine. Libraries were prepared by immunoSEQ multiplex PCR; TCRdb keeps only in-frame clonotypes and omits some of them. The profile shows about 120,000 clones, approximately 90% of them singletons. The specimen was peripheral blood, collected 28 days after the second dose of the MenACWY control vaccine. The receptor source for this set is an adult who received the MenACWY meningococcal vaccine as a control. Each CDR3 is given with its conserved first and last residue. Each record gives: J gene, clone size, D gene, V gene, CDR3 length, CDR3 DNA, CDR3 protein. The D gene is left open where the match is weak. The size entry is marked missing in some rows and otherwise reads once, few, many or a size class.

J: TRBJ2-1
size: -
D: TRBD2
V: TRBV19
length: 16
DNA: TGTGCCAGTAGTTCACTAGCGGGAGGGGCTGGGAATGAGCAGTTCTTC
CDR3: CASSSLAGGAGNEQFF

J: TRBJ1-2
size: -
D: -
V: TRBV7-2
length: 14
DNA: TGTGCCAGCAGCTTCATGGATGCGATGGGGGGCTACACCTTC
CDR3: CASSFMDAMGGYTF

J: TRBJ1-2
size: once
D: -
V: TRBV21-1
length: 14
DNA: TGTGCCAGCAGCAAAGGGAGTCGGACCTATGGCTACACCTTC
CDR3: CASSKGSRTYGYTF

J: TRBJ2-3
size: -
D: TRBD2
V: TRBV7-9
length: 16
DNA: TGTGCCAGCAGCTCACCACTAGCGGGGGTCACAGATACGCAGTATTTT
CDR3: CASSSPLAGVTDTQYF

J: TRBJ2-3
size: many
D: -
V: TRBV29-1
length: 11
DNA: TGCAGCGTTGCGGGCGCAGATACGCAGTATTTT
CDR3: CSVAGADTQYF

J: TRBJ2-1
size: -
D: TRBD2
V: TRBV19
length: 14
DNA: TGTGCCAGTTCTAGCGGGTTCTCCTACAATGAGCAGTTCTTC
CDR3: CASSSGFSYNEQFF

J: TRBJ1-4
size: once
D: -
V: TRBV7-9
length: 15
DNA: TGTGCCAGCAGCCGAACCTCTGGAGTTAATGAAAAACTGTTTTTT
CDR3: CASSRTSGVNEKLFF

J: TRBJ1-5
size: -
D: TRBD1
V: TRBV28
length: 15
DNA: TGTGCCAGCAGGCCAGGGGGCACCGTCAGGCAGCCCCAGCATTTT
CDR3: CASRPGGTVRQPQHF

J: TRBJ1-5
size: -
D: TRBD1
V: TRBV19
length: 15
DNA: TGTGCCAGTAGTACCCCCGGACAGGGAAATCAGCCCCAGCATTTT
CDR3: CASSTPGQGNQPQHF

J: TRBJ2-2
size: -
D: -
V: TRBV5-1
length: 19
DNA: TGCGCCAGATCCATCCCTCCGAGCCTCAGGAAGGGGTGCGCCGGGGAGCTGTTTTTT
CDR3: CARSIPPSLRKGCAGELFF

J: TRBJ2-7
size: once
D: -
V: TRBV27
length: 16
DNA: TGTGCCAGCAGCGACCGAGGGGGGTATGTATCCTACGAGCAGTACTTC
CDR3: CASSDRGGYVSYEQYF

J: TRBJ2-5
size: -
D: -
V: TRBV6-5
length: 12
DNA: TGTGCCAGCAGTCTGACTGGAGAGACCCAGTACTTC
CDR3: CASSLTGETQYF

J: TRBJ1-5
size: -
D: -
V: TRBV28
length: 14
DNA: TGTGCCAGCATAGTCCCAGGAAGCAATCAGCCCCAGCATTTT
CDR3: CASIVPGSNQPQHF

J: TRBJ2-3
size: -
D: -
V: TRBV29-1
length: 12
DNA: TGCAGCGTTGCGTTAGGGACCGATACGCAGTATTTT
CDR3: CSVALGTDTQYF

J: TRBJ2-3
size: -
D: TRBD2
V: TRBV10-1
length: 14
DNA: TGCGCCAGCGGTAGAGGACTAGACACAGATACGCAGTATTTT
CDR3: CASGRGLDTDTQYF

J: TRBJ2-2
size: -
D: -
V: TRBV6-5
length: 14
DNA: TGTGCCAGCACTCTCCAGACCCAGTACGGGGAGCTGTTTTTT
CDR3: CASTLQTQYGELFF

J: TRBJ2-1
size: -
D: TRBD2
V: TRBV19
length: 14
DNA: TGTGCCAGTGGTCATAGCGGGGTTGACAATGAGCAGTTCTTC
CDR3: CASGHSGVDNEQFF

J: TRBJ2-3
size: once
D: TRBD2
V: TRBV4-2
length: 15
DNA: TGTGCCAGCAGACCTCTAGCGGGGGTCACAGATACGCAGTATTTT
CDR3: CASRPLAGVTDTQYF

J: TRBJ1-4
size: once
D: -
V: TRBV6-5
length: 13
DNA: TGTGCCAGCACGCCGCAGATGGATGAAAAACTGTTTTTT
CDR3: CASTPQMDEKLFF

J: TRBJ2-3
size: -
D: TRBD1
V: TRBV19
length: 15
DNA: TGTGCCAGTAGCCCGACAGGGCCGGGGACAGATACGCAGTATTTT
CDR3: CASSPTGPGTDTQYF

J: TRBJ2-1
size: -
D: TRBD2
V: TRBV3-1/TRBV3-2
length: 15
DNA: TGTGCCAGCAGCCAAAGCGGGAGCTCCTACAATGAGCAGTTCTTC
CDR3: CASSQSGSSYNEQFF

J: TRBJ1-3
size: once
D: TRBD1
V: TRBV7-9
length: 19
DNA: TGTGCCAGCAGGGCGCCGGACAGGGGGCATCCTGGTTCTGGAAACACCATATATTTT
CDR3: CASRAPDRGHPGSGNTIYF

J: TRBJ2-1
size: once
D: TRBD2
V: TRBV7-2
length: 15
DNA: TGTGCCAGCAGCGCGGGACTACAGACCTACAATGAGCAGTTCTTC
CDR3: CASSAGLQTYNEQFF

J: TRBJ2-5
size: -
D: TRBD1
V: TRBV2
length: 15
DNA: TGTGCCAGCAGGAGGCAGGGGGCTCATCAAGAGACCCAGTACTTC
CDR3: CASRRQGAHQETQYF

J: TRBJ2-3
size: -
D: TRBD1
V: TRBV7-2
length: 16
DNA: TGTGCCAGCAGCTTAAGGGACAGGGCGGGCCCGTATACGCAGTATTTT
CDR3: CASSLRDRAGPYTQYF

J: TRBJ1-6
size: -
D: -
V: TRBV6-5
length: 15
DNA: TGTGCCAGCAGTTACCGTGGGCCTTCGGATTCACCCCTCCACTTT
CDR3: CASSYRGPSDSPLHF